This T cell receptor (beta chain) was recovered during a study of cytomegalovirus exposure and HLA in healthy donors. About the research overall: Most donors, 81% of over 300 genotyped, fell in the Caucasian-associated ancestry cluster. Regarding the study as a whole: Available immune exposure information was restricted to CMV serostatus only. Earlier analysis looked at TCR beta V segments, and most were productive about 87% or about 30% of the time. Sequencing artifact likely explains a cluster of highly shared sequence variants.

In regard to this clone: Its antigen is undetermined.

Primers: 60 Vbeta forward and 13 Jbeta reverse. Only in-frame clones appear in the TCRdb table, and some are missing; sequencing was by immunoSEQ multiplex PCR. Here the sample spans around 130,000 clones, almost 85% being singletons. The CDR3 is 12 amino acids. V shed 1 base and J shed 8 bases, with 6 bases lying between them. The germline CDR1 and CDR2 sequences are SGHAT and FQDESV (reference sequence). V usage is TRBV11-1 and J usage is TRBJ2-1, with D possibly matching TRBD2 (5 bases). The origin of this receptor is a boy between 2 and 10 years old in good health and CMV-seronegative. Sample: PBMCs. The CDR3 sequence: CASSLEEDEQFF. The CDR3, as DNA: TGTGCCAGCAGCTTAGAGGAGGATGAGCAGTTCTTC.